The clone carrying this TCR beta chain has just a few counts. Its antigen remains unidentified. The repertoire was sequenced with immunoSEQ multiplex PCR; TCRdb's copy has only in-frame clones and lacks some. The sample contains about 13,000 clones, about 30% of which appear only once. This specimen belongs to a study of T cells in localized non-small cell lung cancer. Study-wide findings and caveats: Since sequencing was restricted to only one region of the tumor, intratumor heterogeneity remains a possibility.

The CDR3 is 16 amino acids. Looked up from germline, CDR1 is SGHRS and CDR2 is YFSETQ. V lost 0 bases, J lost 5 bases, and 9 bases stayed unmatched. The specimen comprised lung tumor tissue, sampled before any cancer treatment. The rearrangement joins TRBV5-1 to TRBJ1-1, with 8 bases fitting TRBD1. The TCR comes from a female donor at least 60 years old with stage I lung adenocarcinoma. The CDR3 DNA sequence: TGCGCCAGCAGCTTGGAGGCAATCGGACAGGGAACTGAAGCTTTCTTT. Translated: CASSLEAIGQGTEAFF.